This T cell receptor (beta chain) was captured by sequencing in a study of blood T cell repertoires in COVID-19. Across the whole study: Nucleic acid was either cDNA or gDNA, and it came from T cells, B-cell-depleted T cells, or PBMCs.

This CDR3 spans 11 amino acids. The V gene's germline CDR1 is MDHEN and CDR2 SYDVKM. The V and J ends lost 5 bases and 6 bases respectively, with 5 bases between them. Residents of 20 to 25 US areas, aged about 18 to 95 years, made up the participants. Each recovered donor of Cohort 3 presented with two negative PCRs, clearance, or symptom resolution. This clone has only a few counts. This sample also contains other DNA sequences that code for the same CDR3. The data were produced by immunoSEQ multiplex PCR, yet TCRdb's version contains in-frame clones alone and is incomplete. In the table there are some 260,000 clones, 80% to 90% of which are singletons.

The V gene is TRBV28, the J gene TRBJ2-1; D unresolved. This receptor was taken from a middle-aged man who had recovered from COVID-19. Sequences were obtained from PBMCs or T cells enriched from blood (not recorded which). For the CDR3, the DNA is TGTGCCAGCAGTGTCAGCAATGAGCAGTTCTTC. Protein product: CASSVSNEQFF.